Each of the 4 T cell receptor beta chains below was sequenced from the same sample in a study of blood T cells in healthy people across ages. The authors ran a second PCR of roughly 6 to 11 cycles using a sample-barcoded 5' primer and a J-beta primer mix. TCRdb called the 5' RACE reads again in MiXCR, with one record for every CDR3 protein. The sample has roughly 680,000 distinct CDR3 sequences; 52% are singletons. Specimen: blood. These receptors originate from a woman older than 75 in good health.

In the case of this clonotype: Since a much larger clone is just one base distant, this may be a read error. The rearrangement links TRBV2 to TRBJ2-1; D may be TRBD1 or TRBD2 (5 bases each). V shed 7 bases and J shed 8 bases, with 12 bases lying between them. This CDR3 has 12 amino acids. Germline CDR1 reads SNHLY; CDR2 reads FYNNEI. This chain's CDR3 is CASKGTGHEQFF. The CDR3 region has the DNA TGTGCCAGCAAAGGGACGGGACATGAGCAGTTCTTC. Variable domain in full (rest from reference TRBV2 and TRBJ2-1): EPEVTQTPSHQVTQMGQEVILRCVPISNHLYFYWYRQILGQKVEFLVSFYNNEISEKSEIFDDQFSVERPDGSNFTLKIRSTKLEDSAMYFCASKGTGHEQFFGPGTRLTVL.

The chain carries TRBV21-1 and TRBJ1-1. TRBV21-1 is noted as a pseudogene. The CDR3 length is 10 residues. In nucleotides, the CDR3 is TGTGCCAGCAGCATGGGAGTGGCTTTCTTT. It encodes CASSMGVAFF.

This rearrangement joins TRBV12-3 or TRBV12-4 to TRBJ2-3; TRBD1 matches 9 bases. The CDR3 has 14 residues. V was pared by 8 bases and J by 6 bases, with 9 bases of the junction left unmatched. The CDR3 loop is CASLDRGLEDTQYF. Written as DNA, the CDR3 is TGTGCCAGCTTGGACAGGGGACTTGAGGATACGCAGTATTTT.

As to this clonotype: This may arise from a read error, as a much more abundant clone is one base away. The rearrangement links TRBV10-3 to TRBJ2-1; D is perhaps TRBD1 (5 bases). Germline CDR1 ENHRY, CDR2 SYGVKD. V gave up 6 bases and J gave up 4 bases, with 10 bases separating them. The CDR3 is 13 amino acids. CDR3 amino acids: CAIRGELYNEQFF. In DNA form, the CDR3 reads TGTGCCATCAGAGGGGAACTTTACAATGAGCAGTTCTTC.